The 14 T cell receptor beta chains reported below all come from one sample, sequenced in a study of blood T cell repertoires in COVID-19. Clones were sequenced by immunoSEQ multiplex PCR, and TCRdb holds only the in-frame ones, with some missing. This sample has 150,000 to 200,000 clones; more than 85% occur once, and the top ten carry roughly 2.1%. Sequencing was done on a sample of peripheral blood. These TCRs come from a woman aged 60-70 years with COVID-19, enrolled during active disease.

The chain couples TRBV27 to TRBJ2-5, with 8 positions matching TRBD2. The length of the CDR3 is 13 residues. V lost 5 bases to trimming and J lost 5 bases; unmatched junction nucleotides: 4. CDR1 is MNHEY and CDR2 is SMNVEV in the germline V gene (reference sequence). CDR3 protein: CASSQRGTETQYF. The CDR3 bases are TGTGCCAGCAGTCAGCGGGGGACGGAGACCCAGTACTTC.

The CDR3 sequence is CASGLWGVRRDNQPQHF. CDR3 sequence (DNA): TGTGCTAGTGGTTTGTGGGGGGTACGTCGTGACAATCAGCCCCAGCATTTT. The V and J genes are TRBV12-5 and TRBJ1-5; perhaps TRBD1 as D (5 bases). The ends were cut back, 2 bases at V and 3 bases at J, with 17 bases in the middle. The CDR3 is 17 amino acids. Germline V gives CDR1 LGHNT, CDR2 FRNRAP.

The CDR3 is CASSSTGTTNEKLFF. As DNA, the CDR3 is TGTGCCAGCAGCTCAACAGGGACGACTAATGAAAAACTGTTTTTT. The chain combines TRBV6-5 with TRBJ1-4, with TRBD1 as a possible D gene (6 bases). CDR1 MNHEY and CDR2 SVGAGI come from the germline V gene. The CDR3 has 15 amino acids. V lost 6 bases to trimming and J lost 2 bases, with 13 bases between them.

The CDR3, as DNA: TGTGCCAGCAGCCAAACAGGGTTCGGAAACACCATATATTTT. Amino acids: CASSQTGFGNTIYF. V is TRBV4-2 and J is TRBJ1-3; D possibly corresponds to TRBD1 (6 bases). Trimming took off 2 bases at V and 4 bases at J, with 9 bases between the two ends. The CDR3 has 14 residues. The V gene's germline CDR1 is LGHNA and CDR2 YNFKEQ.

This sequence joins TRBV6-2 or TRBV6-3 and TRBJ2-5, with 10 positions matching TRBD1. The CDR3 consists of 15 residues. The germline CDR1 and CDR2 sequences are MNHEY and SVGEGT. J was trimmed by 3 bases and V by 2 bases; bases with no gene match: 3. Written as DNA, the CDR3 is TGTGCCAGCAGTTACGAGGGGACAGGGGAAGAGACCCAGTACTTC. Amino acid sequence: CASSYEGTGEETQYF.

The J gene is TRBJ2-2, the V gene TRBV5-1; 7 bases fit TRBD2. The ends lost 0 bases at V and 5 bases at J; junction bases unmatched: 1. There are 14 residues in the CDR3. Germline V gene sequence: CDR1 SGHRS, CDR2 YFSETQ. CDR3 residues: CASSLAGGTGELFF. DNA of the CDR3: TGCGCCAGCAGCTTGGCCGGGGGGACCGGGGAGCTGTTTTTT.

This chain uses TRBV5-1 with TRBJ1-1, with D possibly being TRBD1 (6 bases). This CDR3 is built from 16 residues. The V end lost 0 bases, the J end lost 1 base, and 13 bases lay between the germline ends. From germline, CDR1 is SGHRS and CDR2 YFSETQ. In nucleotides, the CDR3 is TGCGCCAGCAGCTTGGGCGGGGGCAGGGGGAACACTGAAGCTTTCTTT. Protein product: CASSLGGGRGNTEAFF.

Only a few counts were recorded for this clone. The genes are TRBV19 and TRBJ2-7; 11 bases match TRBD1. The CDR3 covers 15 residues. V dropped 5 bases and J dropped 4; count of bases not matched to a gene: 7. Germline values: CDR1 LNHDA, CDR2 SQIVND (reference sequence). The CDR3 loop is CASSPWDRGAYEQYF. The CDR3 DNA is TGTGCCAGTAGTCCGTGGGACAGGGGGGCGTACGAGCAGTACTTC.

The chain carries TRBV3-1 (or the pseudogene TRBV3-2) and TRBJ1-2, with 7 bases lining up with TRBD1. Germline values: CDR1 LGHDT, CDR2 YNNKEL (reference sequence). This CDR3 is built from 15 residues. Trimming cost V 1 base and J 4 bases; bases outside gene matches: 6. The CDR3 nucleotides read TGTGCCAGCAGCCAAGTAGAGACAGGGTTCTATGGCTACACCTTC. It yields the protein CASSQVETGFYGYTF.

This clone showed up just once. The chain has TRBV29-1 and TRBJ1-5; tentative D call: TRBD1 (5 bases). The CDR3 is 13 residues long. Trimming pared 4 bases from V and 3 bases from J, leaving 10 bases between. Germline V gene lookup returns CDR1 SQVTM and CDR2 ANQGSEA. DNA of the CDR3: TGCAGCGTTGTTCTAGGGGTCAATCAGCCCCAGCATTTT. It yields the protein CSVVLGVNQPQHF.

The CDR3 spells CRGGGTGSREQYF. The DNA of the CDR3 is TGCCGCGGGGGGGGGACAGGGAGCCGCGAGCAGTACTTC. This rearrangement joins TRBV29-1 to TRBJ2-7; the D call may be TRBD1 or TRBD2 (9 bases each). Germline assignment: CDR1 SQVTM and CDR2 ANQGSEA. The length of the CDR3 is 13 residues.

The rearrangement joins TRBV6-5 to TRBJ1-1, with D perhaps matching TRBD1 (6 bases). The CDR3 has 14 residues. V lost 6 bases and J 8 bases, leaving 19 bases between the germline ends. Germline CDR1 is MNHEY and CDR2 is SVGAGI. CDR3 region: CASSPPTGKAEAFF. The DNA of the CDR3 is TGTGCCAGCAGCCCCCCCACAGGGAAAGCGGAAGCTTTCTTT.

This clone was seen just once. The V and J genes are TRBV19 and TRBJ1-2, with a tentative D call TRBD1 (5 bases). The CDR3 has 15 amino acids. Trimming pared 3 bases from V and 2 bases from J, leaving 13 bases between. Germline lookup yields CDR1 LNHDA and CDR2 SQIVND (reference sequence). Here the CDR3 DNA reads TGTGCCAGTAGTATTCGTCCAGGGAGGAACTATGGCTACACCTTC. Translated: CASSIRPGRNYGYTF.

The chain joins TRBV6-5 to TRBJ1-2, with a weak D call TRBD1 (5 bases). Trimming took 4 bases from V and 2 from J, leaving 11 bases between them. The V gene's germline CDR1 is MNHEY and CDR2 SVGAGI. The CDR3 length is 14 residues. The CDR3 bases are TGTGCCAGCAGTTTCCAGGGTTCCAACTATGGCTACACCTTC. Its protein is CASSFQGSNYGYTF.